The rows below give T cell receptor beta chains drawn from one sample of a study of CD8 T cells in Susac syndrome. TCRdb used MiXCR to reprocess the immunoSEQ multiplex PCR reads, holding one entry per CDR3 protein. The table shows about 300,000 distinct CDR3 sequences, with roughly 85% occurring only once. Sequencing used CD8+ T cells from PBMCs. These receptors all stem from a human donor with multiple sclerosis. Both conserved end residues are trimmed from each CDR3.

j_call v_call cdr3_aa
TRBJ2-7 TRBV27 ASGTSGRGREQY
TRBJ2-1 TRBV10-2 ASSEGVADRQQF
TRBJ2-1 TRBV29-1 SVEEEGYEQF
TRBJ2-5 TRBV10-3 AIVRGEETQY
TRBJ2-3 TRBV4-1 ASSQGPSGMTDTQY
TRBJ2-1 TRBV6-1 ASSHTAGPPSNEQF
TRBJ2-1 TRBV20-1 SARDPRTSGPRKIYNEQF
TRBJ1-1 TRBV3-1 ASSQDLGANTEAF
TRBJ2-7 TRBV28 ASSLFAGRAYEQY
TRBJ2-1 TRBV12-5 ASGFGTGSANEQF
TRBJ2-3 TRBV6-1 ASTGRSVDTQY
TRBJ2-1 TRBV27 ASSLELRGDNEQF
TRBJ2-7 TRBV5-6 ASSQGHTSPTYEQY
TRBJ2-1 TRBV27 ASSFGLAGNNEQF